These 30 T cell receptor beta chains originate from one sample sequenced in a study of vaccination and CD4 T cells after COVID-19. The antigens for these receptors are not known. Sequencing of DNA taken from cultured CD4+ T cells relied on the Oncomine TCR Beta short-read assay. TCRdb redid the calling of the PCR reads with MiXCR, one entry per CDR3 protein. The sample contains about 16,000 distinct CDR3 sequences, 45% to 60% of which appear only once. Indicated treatment: approximately nine-day PBMC culture with coronavirus spike peptide pools or control peptides (ViraFEST assay). Specimen: CD4+ T cells from blood, cultured in vitro. These receptors came from a human donor who had recovered from COVID-19.

The CDR3 bases are TGTGCCAGCAGTTACCTAGCGGGAGGGCACCAAGAGACCCAGTACTTC. Its protein is CASSYLAGGHQETQYF. The V gene is TRBV6-2 or TRBV6-3, the J gene TRBJ2-5; the match to TRBD2 covers 12 bases. The trim removed 2 bases at V and 0 bases at J, leaving 1 base unmatched. From germline, CDR1 is MNHEY and CDR2 SVGEGT. The CDR3 sequence is 16 residues long.

The chain links TRBV7-3 to TRBJ2-1, with unresolved D. Germline values: CDR1 SGHTA, CDR2 FQGTGA. The CDR3 is made up of 15 amino acids. V was cut by 4 bases and J by 0 bases, with 10 bases left in between. The CDR3 reads CASSSAGDSYNEQFF. The CDR3 coding sequence is TGTGCCAGCAGCTCCGCTGGCGACTCCTACAATGAGCAGTTCTTC.

This clonotype was seen a handful of times. This chain connects TRBV30 to TRBJ1-1; 8 bases map to TRBD1. V dropped 4 bases and J dropped 3; count of bases not matched to a gene: 4. The V gene's germline CDR1 is GTSNPN and CDR2 SVGIG (reference sequence). This CDR3 is built from 13 residues. The chain's CDR3 is CAWKKTGDTEAFF. CDR3 bases: TGTGCCTGGAAAAAGACAGGGGACACTGAAGCTTTCTTT.

This chain connects TRBV20-1 to TRBJ2-3; D gene unclear. Trimming stripped 2 bases from V and 0 bases from J, with 6 bases between. This CDR3 has 13 residues. The germline gives CDR1 DFQATT, CDR2 SNEGSKA (reference sequence). CDR3 nucleotide sequence: TGCAGTGCTAGACCACTTAGCACAGATACGCAGTATTTT. It translates to CSARPLSTDTQYF.

This rearrangement joins TRBV7-3 to TRBJ1-2; 9 bases are shared with TRBD1. The junction had 9 bases not matched to a gene; V was cut back by 5 bases and J by 8 bases. Germline V gene lookup returns CDR1 SGHTA and CDR2 FQGTGA. This CDR3 contains 14 residues. CDR3 loop: CASSPGTGNQGYTF. The CDR3 nucleotides are TGTGCCAGCAGCCCAGGGACAGGGAACCAGGGCTACACCTTC.

This sequence joins TRBV7-9 and TRBJ2-1; 7 bases align to TRBD2. J was trimmed by 10 bases and V by 5 bases; bases with no gene match: 8. The CDR3 sequence is 13 residues long. Germline lookup yields CDR1 SEHNR and CDR2 FQNEAQ (reference sequence). CDR3 amino acids: CASSLLAEAEQFF. Written as DNA, the CDR3 is TGTGCCAGCAGCCTCCTAGCGGAAGCCGAGCAGTTCTTC.

The rearrangement joins TRBV20-1 to TRBJ2-5; possible D gene TRBD2, 7 bases. The CDR3 consists of 15 residues. With 6 bases removed from V and 1 base from J, the gap between germline ends came to 18 bases. Germline CDR1 DFQATT, CDR2 SNEGSKA (reference sequence). CDR3 sequence reads: CSAHRGGQLQETQYF. The CDR3 nucleotides are TGCAGTGCCCATAGGGGGGGACAACTCCAAGAGACCCAGTACTTC.

This sequence joins TRBV6-1 and TRBJ2-1; 10 nucleotides align to TRBD1. Losses at the gene ends were 7 bases for V and 7 bases for J; bases not matched to a gene: 7. The CDR3 runs to 14 residues. From germline, CDR1 is MNHNS and CDR2 SASEGT. CDR3 bases: TGTGCCAGCAACAAGGGACAGGGGAAAAATGAGCAGTTCTTC. Amino acids: CASNKGQGKNEQFF.

This clonotype is termed large. The rearrangement uses TRBV10-3 and TRBJ1-3; tentatively, D is TRBD1 (5 bases). The V gene's germline CDR1 is ENHRY and CDR2 SYGVKD. CDR3 length equals 15 residues. Trimming removed 4 bases from V and 2 bases from J, with 12 bases in between. CDR3 sequence (DNA): TGTGCCATCAGTGTCCTGCAGGGTACTGGAAACACCATATATTTT. It is translated as CAISVLQGTGNTIYF.

V usage is TRBV6-1 and J usage is TRBJ2-5, with a possible D match to TRBD1 (5 bases). Germline CDR1 reads MNHNS; CDR2 reads SASEGT. The CDR3 totals 13 residues. The V end lost 8 bases, the J end lost 2 bases, and 12 bases lay between the germline ends. The CDR3 loop is CASGIRAQETQYF. CDR3 bases: TGTGCCAGCGGAATCAGGGCTCAAGAGACCCAGTACTTC.

The rearrangement links TRBV7-3 to TRBJ2-1; D call uncertain. The V gene's germline CDR1 is SGHTA and CDR2 FQGTGA. The ends were cut back, 1 base at V and 0 bases at J, with 10 bases in the middle. This CDR3 contains 16 residues. The CDR3 bases are TGTGCCAGCAGCTTAAAGATCGCTAGCTCCTACAATGAGCAGTTCTTC. It yields the protein CASSLKIASSYNEQFF.

This chain joins TRBV5-1 and TRBJ2-3; 14 bases match TRBD2. The V and J ends lost 0 bases and 1 base, in that order; junction bases with no gene match: 4. This CDR3 is built from 18 residues. Germline-derived CDR1 and CDR2 are SGHRS and YFSETQ. CDR3 in DNA: TGCGCCAGCAGCTTGGGACTAGCGGGAGGGATTGGCACAGATACGCAGTATTTT. It specifies CASSLGLAGGIGTDTQYF.

The CDR3 nucleotides read TGTGCCAGCAGCAATGCCGTCGGGACTAGCGGGTCCACAGATACGCAGTATTTT. Protein product: CASSNAVGTSGSTDTQYF. The chain has TRBV21-1 and TRBJ2-3; TRBD2 is taken as the D call from the table, unchecked against the DNA. TRBV21-1 is a listed pseudogene. CDR3 size: 18 residues.

This chain joins TRBV12-3 or TRBV12-4 and TRBJ1-5, with unresolved D. This CDR3 is 14 amino acids long. The V end lost 0 bases, the J end lost 2 bases, and 5 bases lay between the germline ends. As DNA, the CDR3 is TGTGCCAGCAGTTTAGCGGGAGGCAATCAGCCCCAGCATTTT. Amino acids: CASSLAGGNQPQHF.

There are a few counts of this clonotype. This chain links TRBV11-3 with TRBJ2-1; D gene unclear. The CDR3 length is 11 residues. The germline V gene encodes CDR1 SGHNT and CDR2 YENEEA. V lost 5 bases and J lost 4, with 3 bases in between. The CDR3 region has the DNA TGTGCCAGCAGCGCGTACAATGAGCAGTTCTTC. Translation gives CASSAYNEQFF.

This clonotype was observed a handful of times. The rearrangement uses TRBV30 and TRBJ2-7; D gene ambiguous. This CDR3 has 11 amino acids. V lost 5 bases to trimming and J lost 10 bases, with 15 bases between them. The germline V gene encodes CDR1 GTSNPN and CDR2 SVGIG (reference sequence). The CDR3 protein is CAWAVLDGQYF. The CDR3 region has the DNA TGTGCCTGGGCCGTTTTAGATGGTCAGTACTTC. Looking up the rest from reference TRBV30 and TRBJ2-7 gives the full variable domain: SQTIHQWPATLVQPVGSPLSLECTVEGTSNPNLYWYRQAAGRGLQLLFYSVGIGQISSEVPQNLSASRPQDRQFILSSKKLLLSDSGFYLCAWAVLDGQYFGPGTRLTVT.

The gene calls are TRBV19 and TRBJ1-2; 7 nucleotides match TRBD1. The V segment lost 3 bases and the J segment 3 bases; nucleotides outside the gene matches: 7. The CDR3 consists of 15 residues. In germline, CDR1 is LNHDA, CDR2 SQIVND (reference sequence). As DNA, the CDR3 is TGTGCCAGTAGTATCCCCGACAGGGATTACTATGGCTACACCTTC. This translates into CASSIPDRDYYGYTF.

The chain employs TRBV28 and TRBJ1-2; D gene ambiguous. Germline V gene sequence: CDR1 MDHEN, CDR2 SYDVKM. Between the trimmed V and J ends, which lost 8 bases and 3 bases, there was a span of 16 bases. The CDR3 sequence is 14 residues long. The CDR3 region has the DNA TGTGCCAGCGCAGCTGCTGACATTGACTATGGCTACACCTTC. Protein product: CASAAADIDYGYTF.

By share of the sample, this clonotype is medium-sized. The chain links TRBV2 to TRBJ2-7, with D perhaps matching TRBD1 (6 bases). Looked up from germline, CDR1 is SNHLY and CDR2 is FYNNEI. Between the trimmed V and J ends, which lost 8 bases and 2 bases, there was a span of 10 bases. The CDR3 spans 12 residues. CDR3 region: CASGQLTYEQYF. CDR3 bases: TGTGCCAGCGGACAGTTAACCTACGAGCAGTACTTC.

This chain links TRBV19 with TRBJ1-2, with D unclear. V gave up 6 bases and J gave up 3 bases, with 11 bases separating them. CDR1 and CDR2 from the germline V gene are LNHDA and SQIVND (reference sequence). The CDR3 has 13 amino acids. The CDR3 sequence is CASRSGLHYGYTF. CDR3 nucleotide sequence: TGTGCCAGTAGATCCGGGCTCCACTATGGCTACACCTTC.

The J gene is TRBJ2-7, the V gene TRBV12-3 or TRBV12-4; 8 bases are a match to TRBD2. The CDR3 length is 14 residues. Trimming cost V 5 bases and J 8 bases; bases outside gene matches: 11. This CDR3 reads CASSLTSGLPQQYF. CDR3 sequence (DNA): TGTGCCAGCAGTCTAACTAGCGGATTGCCTCAGCAGTACTTC.

In DNA form, the CDR3 reads TGTGCCAGCAGCTTAGGCCAAACAGGCAATCAGCCCCAGCATTTT. This codes for CASSLGQTGNQPQHF. The genes are TRBV7-2 and TRBJ1-5; D is unresolved. The V and J ends lost 1 base and 2 bases respectively, with 9 bases between them. The CDR3 is 15 residues long. From germline, CDR1 is SGHTA and CDR2 FQGNSA.

The chain links TRBV12-3 or TRBV12-4 to TRBJ2-2; D unresolved. V was clipped by 1 base and J by 4 bases, with 13 bases between them. This CDR3 comprises 16 residues. The CDR3 loop is CASSLVARPGTGELFF. In DNA form, the CDR3 reads TGTGCCAGCAGTTTAGTGGCCAGGCCGGGCACCGGGGAGCTGTTTTTT.

With respect to this clonotype: At one boundary the junction diverges from the germline segment, which might be a read error. The V and J genes are TRBV7-3 and TRBJ2-1, with 11 bases lining up with TRBD2. The length of the CDR3 is 15 residues. Germline CDR1 is SGHTA and CDR2 is FQGTGA. The CDR3 loop reads CASSLTSGSHNEQFF. CDR3 coding DNA: TGTGCCAGCAGCCTAACTAGCGGGAGTCACAATGAGCAGTTCTTC.

J is TRBJ2-6 and V is TRBV2; no firm D call. The CDR3 contains 16 residues. Deletions cut 8 bases from V and 4 bases from J, with 18 bases between. The germline V gene has CDR1 SNHLY and CDR2 FYNNEI. CDR3 sequence: CASEYGRFPGANVLTF. The CDR3 DNA follows: TGTGCCAGCGAATATGGTCGGTTCCCCGGGGCCAACGTCCTGACTTTC.

In its sample, this clonotype is medium-sized (0.01 to 0.1%). The chain joins TRBV10-1 to TRBJ1-6; tentatively, D is TRBD1 (5 bases). V lost 2 bases, J lost 7 bases, and 9 bases lay in between. CDR3 length: 14 amino acids. Germline V CDR1 and CDR2: WNHNN, SYGVQD (reference sequence). The CDR3 protein is CASSEQGGNSPLHF. CDR3 coding DNA: TGCGCCAGCAGTGAGCAGGGAGGGAATTCACCCCTCCACTTT.

The sample holds one count of this clonotype. The chain is built from TRBV7-2 and TRBJ2-1; TRBD2 matches at 10 bases. The CDR3 is made up of 15 amino acids. The trim removed 1 base at V and 9 bases at J, leaving 6 bases unmatched. Per the germline V gene, CDR1 is SGHTA and CDR2 is FQGNSA. This chain's CDR3 is CASSLVWPSGSEQFF. The CDR3 DNA reads TGTGCCAGCAGCTTAGTCTGGCCTAGCGGGAGTGAGCAGTTCTTC.

The chain combines TRBV7-9 with TRBJ2-1, with a possible D match to TRBD2 (7 bases). V lost 4 bases and J lost 7, with 17 bases in between. This CDR3 comprises 15 residues. Germline CDR1 reads SEHNR; CDR2 reads FQNEAQ (reference sequence). The CDR3: CASSSRGGGGNEQFF. CDR3 in DNA: TGTGCCAGCAGCTCTCGAGGAGGGGGAGGGAATGAGCAGTTCTTC.

The rearrangement links TRBV20-1 to TRBJ1-2; TRBD1 agrees at 7 bases. Germline lookup yields CDR1 DFQATT and CDR2 SNEGSKA (reference sequence). There are 13 residues in the CDR3. With V trimmed by 6 bases and J by 5 bases, 9 bases remained unmatched. CDR3 in DNA: TGCAGTGCAACAGACAGGGTAGGGTATGGCTACACCTTC. It specifies CSATDRVGYGYTF.

The V call is TRBV4-2, the J call TRBJ2-2; 7 bases align to TRBD2. Trimming took 3 bases from V and 2 from J; bases not matched to a gene: 12. The CDR3 runs to 18 residues. Germline CDR1 and CDR2: LGHNA and YNFKEQ. In DNA, the CDR3 is TGTGCCAGCAGCCAGGGGGGGAGCTTGGAAATTAACACCGGGGAGCTGTTTTTT. Its translation: CASSQGGSLEINTGELFF.